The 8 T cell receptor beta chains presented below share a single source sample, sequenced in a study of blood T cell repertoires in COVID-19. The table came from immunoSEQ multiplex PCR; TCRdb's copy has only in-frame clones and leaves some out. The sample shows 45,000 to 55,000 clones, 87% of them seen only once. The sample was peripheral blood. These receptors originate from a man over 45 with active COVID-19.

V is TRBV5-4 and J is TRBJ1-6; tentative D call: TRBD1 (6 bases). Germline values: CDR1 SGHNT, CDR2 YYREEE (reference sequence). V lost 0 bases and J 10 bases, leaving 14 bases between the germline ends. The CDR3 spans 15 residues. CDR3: CASSLGPKRGSPLHF. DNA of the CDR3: TGTGCCAGCAGCTTGGGCCCGAAGAGGGGGTCACCCCTCCACTTT. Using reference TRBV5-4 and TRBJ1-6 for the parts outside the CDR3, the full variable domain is ETGVTQSPTHLIKTRGQQVTLRCSSQSGHNTVSWYQQALGQGPQFIFQYYREEENGRGNFPPRFSGLQFPNYSSELNVNALELDDSALYLCASSLGPKRGSPLHFGNGTRLTVT.

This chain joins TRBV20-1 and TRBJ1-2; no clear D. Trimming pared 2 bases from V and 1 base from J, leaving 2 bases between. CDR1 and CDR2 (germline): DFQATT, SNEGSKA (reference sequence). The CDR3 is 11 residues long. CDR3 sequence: CSARHNYGYTF. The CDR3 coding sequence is TGCAGTGCTAGACATAACTATGGCTACACCTTC.

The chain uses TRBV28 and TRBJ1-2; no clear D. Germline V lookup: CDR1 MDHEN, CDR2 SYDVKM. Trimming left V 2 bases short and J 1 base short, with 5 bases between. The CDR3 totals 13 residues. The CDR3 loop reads CASSLGSNYGYTF. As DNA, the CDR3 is TGTGCCAGCAGTTTAGGTAGTAACTATGGCTACACCTTC.

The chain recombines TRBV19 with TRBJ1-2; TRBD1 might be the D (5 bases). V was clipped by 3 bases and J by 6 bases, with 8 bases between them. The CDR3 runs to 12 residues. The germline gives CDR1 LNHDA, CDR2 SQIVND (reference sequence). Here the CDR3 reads CASSMTVNGYTF. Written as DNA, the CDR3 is TGTGCCAGTAGTATGACAGTTAATGGCTACACCTTC.

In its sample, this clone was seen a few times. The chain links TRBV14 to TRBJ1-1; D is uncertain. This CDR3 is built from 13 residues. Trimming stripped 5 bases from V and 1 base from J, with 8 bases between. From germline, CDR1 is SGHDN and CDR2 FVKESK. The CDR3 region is CASSIQPNTEAFF. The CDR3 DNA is TGTGCCAGCAGCATACAGCCGAACACTGAAGCTTTCTTT. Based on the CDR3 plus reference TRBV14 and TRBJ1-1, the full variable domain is EAGVTQFPSHSVIEKGQTVTLRCDPISGHDNLYWYRRVMGKEIKFLLHFVKESKQDESGMPNNRFLAERTGGTYSTLKVQPAELEDSGVYFCASSIQPNTEAFFGQGTRLTVV.

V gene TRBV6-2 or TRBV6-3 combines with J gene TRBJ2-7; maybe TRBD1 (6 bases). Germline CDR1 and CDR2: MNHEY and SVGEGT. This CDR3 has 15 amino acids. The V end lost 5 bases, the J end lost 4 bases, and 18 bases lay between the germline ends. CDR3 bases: TGTGCCAGCAGTGACAGTTCGGGACAAGAATACGAGCAGTACTTC. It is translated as CASSDSSGQEYEQYF.

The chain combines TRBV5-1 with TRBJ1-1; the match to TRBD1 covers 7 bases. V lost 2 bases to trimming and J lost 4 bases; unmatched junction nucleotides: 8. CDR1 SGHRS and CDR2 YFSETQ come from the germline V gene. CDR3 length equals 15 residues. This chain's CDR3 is CASSFKDRAITEAFF. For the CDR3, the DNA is TGCGCCAGCAGCTTTAAAGACAGGGCCATCACTGAAGCTTTCTTT.

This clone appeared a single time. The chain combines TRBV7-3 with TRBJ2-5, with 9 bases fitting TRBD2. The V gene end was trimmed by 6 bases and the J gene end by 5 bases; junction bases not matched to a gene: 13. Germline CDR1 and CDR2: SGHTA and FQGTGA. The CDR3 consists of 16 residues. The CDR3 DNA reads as TGTGCCAGCAGTTTAGGACTAGCGCCCCGGCGGGAGACCCAGTACTTC. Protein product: CASSLGLAPRRETQYF. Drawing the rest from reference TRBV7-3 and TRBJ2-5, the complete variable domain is GAGVSQTPSNKVTEKGKYVELRCDPISGHTALYWYRQSLGQGPEFLIYFQGTGAADDSGLPNDRFFAVRPEGSVSTLKIQRTERGDSAVYLCASSLGLAPRRETQYFGPGTRLLVL.